These 5 T cell receptor beta chains came from one sample sequenced in a study of vaccination effects on CD4 cells after COVID-19. No cognate antigen is known for these TCRs. Antigen-specific CD4+ T cells were first expanded with viral peptide pools by the ViraFEST assay and only then sequenced. Upon completion of more than 9 days in culture, CD4+ T cells were isolated. Having tested negative for nucleocapsid antibodies, the vaccine recipients showed no prior SARS-CoV-2 infection. Profiling relied on immunoSEQ multiplex PCR, and the TCRdb table lists in-frame clones only, not all of them. The sample includes fewer than 40,000 clones, more than 60% of them seen just once. The material was CD4+ T cells from PBMCs cultured with SARS-CoV-2 spike peptides, obtained before COVID-19 vaccination. Every receptor here comes from a human donor who received a COVID-19 vaccine.

This chain connects TRBV11-2 to TRBJ1-3; D unresolved. The germline V gene has CDR1 SGHAT and CDR2 FQNNGV. V lost 2 bases and J lost 4, with 3 bases in between. The CDR3 runs 12 residues. CDR3 DNA sequence: TGTGCCAGCAGCTTACAGGGAAACACCATATATTTT. Translation: CASSLQGNTIYF.

The V and J genes are TRBV18 and TRBJ1-2; TRBD1 might be the D (5 bases). CDR1 and CDR2 (germline): KGHSH, LQKENI. V lost 3 bases and J 4 bases, leaving 21 bases between the germline ends. The CDR3 has 17 residues. CDR3: CASSPATPLRGGYGYTF. As DNA, the CDR3 is TGTGCCAGCTCACCCGCCACTCCACTTAGGGGAGGCTATGGCTACACCTTC.

This chain joins TRBV5-6 and TRBJ1-2, with 7 nucleotides matching TRBD1. CDR3 size: 12 residues. The germline gives CDR1 SGHDT, CDR2 YYEEEE. Losses at the gene ends were 4 bases for V and 8 bases for J; bases not matched to a gene: 5. The CDR3 loop reads CASSTGQLGYTF. Written as DNA, the CDR3 is TGTGCCAGCAGCACGGGACAGCTGGGCTACACCTTC.

The CDR3 sequence is CASSPGQGLHRPLHF. In nucleotides, the CDR3 is TGCGCCAGCAGCCCCGGACAGGGCTTACATCGGCCCCTCCACTTT. This chain joins TRBV5-1 and TRBJ1-6; 8 bases line up with TRBD1. The CDR3 is made up of 15 amino acids. CDR1 and CDR2 (germline): SGHRS, YFSETQ. The junction had 13 bases not matched to a gene; V was cut back by 4 bases and J by 13 bases.

This clone was counted once. The chain carries TRBV6-5 and TRBJ1-1; D call uncertain. This CDR3 spans 13 amino acids. V lost 5 bases and J 2 bases, leaving 9 bases between the germline ends. Germline CDR1 reads MNHEY; CDR2 reads SVGAGI. CDR3 sequence reads: CASSTQVNTEAFF. CDR3 DNA sequence: TGTGCCAGCAGTACCCAGGTTAACACTGAAGCTTTCTTT.